A single sample gave rise to the 30 T cell receptor beta chains below, sequenced in a study of identifying expanded T cells in peripheral blood. Using immunoSEQ multiplex PCR, the repertoire was profiled, and TCRdb retains in-frame clones only, with some absent. Of tens of thousands of clones listed, approximately 89% are singletons. The sequenced sample consisted of blood. The source of these receptors is a person aged 18 to 75 in good health.

In nucleotides, the CDR3 is TGTGCGGTAGGCTATCCCTTTCAGTACTTC. Translating it yields CAVGYPFQYF. This sequence joins TRBV6-6 and TRBJ2-4, with no clear D. Germline V gene sequence: CDR1 MNHNY, CDR2 SVGAGI (reference sequence). There are 10 residues in the CDR3.

This clone was seen only a few times. The genes are TRBV2 and TRBJ1-6, with D unresolved. Per the germline V gene, CDR1 is SNHLY and CDR2 is FYNNEI. With 4 bases removed from V and 3 bases from J, the gap between germline ends came to 13 bases. This CDR3 has 16 residues. This CDR3 is CASSVGSAFYNSPLHF. The CDR3 nucleotides read TGTGCCAGCAGTGTCGGCTCAGCCTTCTATAATTCACCCCTCCACTTT.

CDR3 protein: CASSLVGPPNSPLHF. The CDR3, as DNA: TGTGCCAGCAGCTTAGTAGGCCCGCCCAATTCACCCCTCCACTTT. The V and J genes are TRBV7-2 and TRBJ1-6; D not resolved. Germline lookup yields CDR1 SGHTA and CDR2 FQGNSA. The CDR3 contains 15 residues. V lost 1 base to trimming and J lost 7 bases, with 11 bases between them.

To note about this clone: At the DNA level, this CDR3 is encoded by other sequences in the same sample as well. The chain carries TRBV5-1 and TRBJ2-5; possibly TRBD1 for D (5 bases). This CDR3 is 14 amino acids long. The V end lost 0 bases, the J end lost 0 bases, and 6 bases lay between the germline ends. CDR1 and CDR2 from the germline V gene are SGHRS and YFSETQ. Here the CDR3 DNA reads TGCGCCAGCAGCTTGGCAGGGTACCAAGAGACCCAGTACTTC. The encoded protein is CASSLAGYQETQYF.

The chain carries TRBV11-2 and TRBJ2-7, with D tentatively TRBD1 (6 bases). The CDR3 is made up of 14 amino acids. The V gene's germline CDR1 is SGHAT and CDR2 FQNNGV. V was trimmed by 5 bases and J by 2 bases, leaving 13 bases between them. CDR3: CASSLKQGPYEQYF. DNA of the CDR3: TGTGCCAGCAGCCTTAAACAGGGCCCCTACGAGCAGTACTTC.

This chain connects TRBV7-9 to TRBJ1-3; D is possibly TRBD1 (5 bases). The CDR3 is 14 amino acids. V was shortened by 1 base and J by 4 bases, with 8 bases between the two germline ends. Germline V CDR1 and CDR2: SEHNR, FQNEAQ (reference sequence). The chain's CDR3 is CASSLDRDGNTIYF. The CDR3, as DNA: TGTGCCAGCAGCTTAGATAGGGACGGAAACACCATATATTTT.

The chain is built from TRBV9 and TRBJ2-5; the D is unclear. The germline CDR1 and CDR2 sequences are SGDLS and YYNGEE. The CDR3 is 15 residues long. V lost 0 bases and J 4 bases, leaving 13 bases between the germline ends. The CDR3 DNA reads as TGTGCCAGCAGCGTAGATGTTACCCAGGCAGAGACCCAGTACTTC. This encodes CASSVDVTQAETQYF.

J is TRBJ2-6 and V is TRBV28; 9 bases align to TRBD2. Germline V gene data show CDR1 as MDHEN and CDR2 as SYDVKM. The junction had 7 bases not matched to a gene; V was cut back by 11 bases and J by 2 bases. The CDR3 covers 15 residues. In DNA, the CDR3 is TGTGCCGAAAAAGCGGGGGGAACTGGGGCCAACGTCCTGACTTTC. Protein product: CAEKAGGTGANVLTF.

The gene calls are TRBV11-1 and TRBJ2-7; 7 nucleotides line up with TRBD2. The CDR3 length is 12 residues. The germline V gene has CDR1 SGHAT and CDR2 FQDESV (reference sequence). V shed 7 bases and J 6 bases; nucleotides not matched to a gene: 6. CDR3 sequence: CASTQWEGEQYF. The DNA of the CDR3 is TGTGCCAGCACTCAATGGGAGGGCGAGCAGTACTTC.

The rearrangement links TRBV9 to TRBJ2-2, with D perhaps TRBD2 (6 bases). Per germline, CDR1 SGDLS and CDR2 YYNGEE. V lost 0 bases and J lost 5, with 14 bases in between. The CDR3 runs to 16 residues. The CDR3 DNA reads as TGTGCCAGCAGCGTAGGGCACGGGAGTAGGACCGGGGAGCTGTTTTTT. Translating it yields CASSVGHGSRTGELFF.

The chain recombines TRBV7-2 with TRBJ2-2; the D is unclear. This CDR3 has 11 residues. The V and J ends lost 4 bases and 6 bases respectively, with 3 bases between them. CDR1 is SGHTA and CDR2 is FQGNSA in the germline V gene. The CDR3 is CASSYAGELFF. CDR3 in DNA: TGTGCCAGCAGCTATGCCGGGGAGCTGTTTTTT.

This clone was counted once. This chain joins TRBV29-1 and TRBJ2-2; TRBD2 matches at 7 bases. Germline V gives CDR1 SQVTM, CDR2 ANQGSEA. CDR3 size: 14 residues. With 6 bases clipped from V and 4 bases from J, the junction kept 8 bases outside the gene matches. CDR3 protein: CSVDKGGATGELFF. The DNA of the CDR3 is TGCAGCGTGGATAAGGGAGGGGCCACCGGGGAGCTGTTTTTT.

The V gene is TRBV11-2, the J gene TRBJ2-1, with D perhaps given as TRBD1 or TRBD2 (5 bases each). The CDR3 covers 13 residues. V lost 4 bases and J 10 bases, leaving 14 bases between the germline ends. CDR1 is SGHAT and CDR2 is FQNNGV in the germline V gene. Here the CDR3 DNA reads TGTGCCAGCAGCTCCAACATCGAGGGGGAGCAGTTCTTC. Encoded protein: CASSSNIEGEQFF.

The chain couples TRBV7-2 to TRBJ2-7, with TRBD2 matching over 9 bases. The germline gives CDR1 SGHTA, CDR2 FQGNSA. Trimming removed 2 bases from V and 4 bases from J; junction bases left unmatched: 6. The CDR3 length is 15 residues. The CDR3 DNA follows: TGTGCCAGCAGCTTAATTGCGGGAGGGGAATACGAGCAGTACTTC. Amino acid sequence: CASSLIAGGEYEQYF. Supplemented by reference TRBV7-2 and TRBJ2-7, the full variable domain reads GAGVSQSPSNKVTEKGKDVELRCDPISGHTALYWYRQSLGQGLEFLIYFQGNSAPDKSGLPSDRFSAERTGGSVSTLTIQRTQQEDSAVYLCASSLIAGGEYEQYFGPGTRLTVT.

The chain joins TRBV9 to TRBJ1-4; 7 positions agree with TRBD1. In germline, CDR1 is SGDLS, CDR2 YYNGEE. The CDR3 consists of 14 residues. With V trimmed by 0 bases and J by 8 bases, 4 bases remained unmatched. The CDR3 protein is CASSVGRGSEKLFF. CDR3 bases: TGTGCCAGCAGCGTAGGCAGGGGGTCGGAAAAACTGTTTTTT.

This chain joins TRBV7-2 and TRBJ2-7, with a possible D match to TRBD2 (6 bases). Germline assignment: CDR1 SGHTA and CDR2 FQGNSA. The CDR3 length is 19 residues. V dropped 2 bases and J dropped 4 bases, with 27 bases sitting between them. The CDR3 DNA reads as TGTGCCAGCAGCTTATTAGTTAGTTGGTCGGCACGGGGGTCGTACGAGCAGTACTTC. Translating gives CASSLLVSWSARGSYEQYF.

This CDR3 reads CASSLEEKQFF. Written as DNA, the CDR3 is TGTGCCAGCAGCTTAGAGGAGAAGCAGTTCTTC. The V gene is TRBV11-2, the J gene TRBJ2-1; D is uncertain. The CDR3 length is 11 residues. CDR1 is SGHAT, CDR2 FQNNGV, per germline. Trimming removed 0 bases from V and 11 bases from J, with 5 bases in between.

The gene calls are TRBV7-2 and TRBJ2-1; 8 positions agree with TRBD2. The CDR3 is made up of 17 amino acids. From germline, CDR1 is SGHTA and CDR2 FQGNSA. V was pared by 3 bases and J by 6 bases, with 13 bases of the junction left unmatched. For the CDR3, the DNA is TGTGCCAGCAGCTTCCGACGGAAACTAGCGGAGGCCAATGAGCAGTTCTTC. Protein sequence: CASSFRRKLAEANEQFF.

The CDR3 sequence is CASSFDPRGQPLNEKLFF. CDR3 nucleotide sequence: TGTGCCAGCAGCTTCGATCCCCGGGGCCAGCCTCTTAATGAAAAACTGTTTTTT. The V gene is TRBV7-9, the J gene TRBJ1-4; tentative D call: TRBD1 (5 bases). CDR1 and CDR2 (germline): SEHNR, FQNEAQ (reference sequence). V was pared by 3 bases and J by 4 bases, with 21 bases between. This CDR3 spans 18 amino acids.

This chain connects TRBV19 to TRBJ1-4; tentatively, D is TRBD1 (5 bases). Trimming left V 6 bases short and J 10 bases short, with 18 bases between. The CDR3 spans 14 residues. CDR1 and CDR2 (germline): LNHDA, SQIVND (reference sequence). The CDR3 nucleotides read TGTGCCAGTAGAGGGGAGAGGACGAGGGGAAAACTGTTTTTT. Its translation is CASRGERTRGKLFF.

This clone was counted a few times. This chain links TRBV4-3 with TRBJ1-6, with 8 bases aligning to TRBD1. Germline values: CDR1 LGHNA, CDR2 YSLEER. With 0 bases clipped from V and 8 bases from J, the junction kept 12 bases outside the gene matches. The CDR3 totals 18 residues. In DNA, the CDR3 is TGCGCCAGCAGCCAAGAGGTGGACAGGGTGTATATTGATTCACCCCTCCACTTT. This translates into CASSQEVDRVYIDSPLHF.

V is TRBV4-1 and J is TRBJ2-7; 12 bases are a match to TRBD2. This CDR3 has 17 residues. V gave up 1 base and J gave up 4 bases; unmatched junction bases: 8. In germline, CDR1 is MGHRA, CDR2 YSYEKL. The CDR3 DNA reads TGCGCCAGCAGCCAAGTAGCTAGCGGGAGGGCCCTGTACGAGCAGTACTTC. It codes for CASSQVASGRALYEQYF.

The rearrangement uses TRBV5-4 and TRBJ1-2, with TRBD1 as a possible D gene (5 bases). The germline V and J ends were trimmed by 0 bases and 3 bases, with 9 bases remaining between them. Germline assignment: CDR1 SGHNT and CDR2 YYREEE (reference sequence). The CDR3 spans 14 residues. CDR3 amino acids: CASSLGGGDYGYTF. The CDR3 DNA reads as TGTGCCAGCAGCTTGGGGGGCGGGGACTATGGCTACACCTTC.

This sequence joins TRBV7-2 and TRBJ2-1, with 12 nucleotides matching TRBD2. This CDR3 is 16 amino acids long. Germline V gives CDR1 SGHTA, CDR2 FQGNSA. The J segment lost 6 bases and the V segment lost 5 bases, leaving 8 bases of the junction unmatched. CDR3 in DNA: TGTGCCAGCAGCCCTAGGACTAGCGGGGAGCGCAATGAGCAGTTCTTC. Translated: CASSPRTSGERNEQFF.

The rearrangement joins TRBV19 to TRBJ2-7, with a possible D match to TRBD1 (5 bases). Germline V gene sequence: CDR1 LNHDA, CDR2 SQIVND (reference sequence). V was clipped by 3 bases and J by 3 bases, with 9 bases between them. The CDR3 is 13 residues long. The CDR3 DNA follows: TGTGCCAGTAGTATCGGGCAGGGCTACGAGCAGTACTTC. Translated, it gives CASSIGQGYEQYF. Full variable domain (missing parts from reference TRBV19 and TRBJ2-7): DGGITQSPKYLFRKEGQNVTLSCEQNLNHDAMYWYRQDPGQGLRLIYYSQIVNDFQKGDIAEGYSVSREKKESFPLTVTSAQKNPTAFYLCASSIGQGYEQYFGPGTRLTVT.

The chain carries TRBV6-6 and TRBJ2-5; D is unresolved. Germline CDR1 and CDR2: MNHNY and SVGAGI (reference sequence). Trimming took 4 bases from V and 3 from J, leaving 6 bases between them. This CDR3 has 12 amino acids. The CDR3 reads CASSFHEETQYF. The DNA for the CDR3 is TGTGCCAGCAGTTTTCACGAAGAGACCCAGTACTTC.

This clone was seen just once. The rearrangement uses TRBV7-8 and TRBJ2-5; D ambiguous. This CDR3 region has 18 residues. Germline CDR1 reads SGHVS; CDR2 reads FQNEAQ. Trimming cost V 2 bases and J 5 bases, with 24 bases left between them. For the CDR3, the DNA is TGTGCCAGCAGCTTACCCCTACCAGCCTCGGACCGCTGGGAGACCCAGTACTTC. Residues: CASSLPLPASDRWETQYF.

The chain combines TRBV9 with TRBJ2-3, with 8 positions matching TRBD2. Per the germline V gene, CDR1 is SGDLS and CDR2 is YYNGEE. V shed 7 bases and J 2 bases; nucleotides not matched to a gene: 9. The CDR3 contains 15 residues. CDR3 nucleotide sequence: TGTGCCAGCGGGGAGAGCGGGGGAAACACAGATACGCAGTATTTT. Protein product: CASGESGGNTDTQYF. Combining the CDR3 with reference TRBV9 and TRBJ2-3 gives the whole variable domain DSGVTQTPKHLITATGQRVTLRCSPRSGDLSVYWYQQSLDQGLQFLIQYYNGEERAKGNILERFSAQQFPDLHSELNLSSLELGDSALYFCASGESGGNTDTQYFGPGTRLTVL.

V is TRBV2 and J is TRBJ2-5; D is unresolved. CDR3 length equals 14 residues. V dropped 3 bases and J dropped 3 bases, with 11 bases sitting between them. Germline V gene data show CDR1 as SNHLY and CDR2 as FYNNEI. CDR3 sequence: CASSEGQIKETQYF. Written as DNA, the CDR3 is TGTGCCAGCAGTGAGGGCCAGATAAAAGAGACCCAGTACTTC.

This sequence joins TRBV29-1 and TRBJ2-7, with D tentatively TRBD1 or TRBD2 (5 bases each). Per germline, CDR1 SQVTM and CDR2 ANQGSEA. The germline V and J ends were trimmed by 6 bases and 1 base, with 19 bases remaining between them. CDR3 length: 15 residues. This CDR3 reads CSVESGRGASYEQYF. Here the CDR3 DNA reads TGCAGCGTCGAGTCGGGGCGAGGGGCGTCCTACGAGCAGTACTTC.